This TCR beta chain comes out of a study of T-cell memory formation after mild COVID-19. The table lists this clonotype with a few counts. V lost 6 bases to trimming and J lost 1 base, with 13 bases between them. This CDR3 contains 14 residues. In germline, CDR1 is SGHNT, CDR2 YENEEA. TCRdb reanalysed the 5' RACE reads using MiXCR and keeps one entry per CDR3 protein. This table holds approximately 300,000 distinct CDR3 sequences, approximately 19% found once. V and J are TRBV11-3 and TRBJ2-7; D is possibly TRBD1 or TRBD2 (5 bases each). The sequencing sample was made of PBMCs or a T cell subset sorted from them (not recorded which). The source is a man younger than 30 who had mild COVID-19 (a few samples of this study predate the infection). Cell type and time point are not known. CDR3 sequence reads: CASRGQGPSYEQYV. The CDR3 nucleotides read TGTGCCAGCAGGGGTCAGGGACCTTCCTACGAGCAGTACGTC.